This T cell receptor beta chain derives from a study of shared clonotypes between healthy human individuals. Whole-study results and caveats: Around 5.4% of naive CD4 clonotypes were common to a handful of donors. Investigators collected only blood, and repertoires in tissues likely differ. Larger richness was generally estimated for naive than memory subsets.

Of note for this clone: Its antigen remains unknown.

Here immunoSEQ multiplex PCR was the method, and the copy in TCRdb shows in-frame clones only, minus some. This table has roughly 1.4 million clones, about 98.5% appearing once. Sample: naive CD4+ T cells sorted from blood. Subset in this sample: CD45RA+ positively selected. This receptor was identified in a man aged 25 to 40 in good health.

The CDR3 DNA reads TGTGCCTGGGGACTAGCGGGAGGGACGGGGGCCAACGTCCTGACTTTC. Translating it yields CAWGLAGGTGANVLTF. This sequence joins TRBV30 and TRBJ2-6; 15 bases map to TRBD2. There are 16 residues in the CDR3. The J segment lost 4 bases and the V segment lost 5 bases, leaving 3 bases of the junction unmatched. Germline V CDR1 and CDR2: GTSNPN, SVGIG (reference sequence).